This TCR beta chain came from a study of blood T cell repertoires in COVID-19. Across the study: Researchers got acute and convalescent COVID-19 samples from the United States, Italy and Spain. PBMCs, B-cell-depleted T cells, or T cells were the source of the cDNA or gDNA that made up the material.

Original methodology: Amplifying reference gene primers gave estimates of nucleated cell counts. This table comes from immunoSEQ multiplex PCR, and its TCRdb copy is limited to in-frame clones, with some not included. The DNA gave D and trimming, while V, J and clone size come from that table. The sample lists about 82,000 clones; approximately 80% were seen once. The germline CDR1 and CDR2 sequences are SGHVS and FQNEAQ. CDR3 length: 16 amino acids. V gave up 5 bases and J gave up 9 bases, with 20 bases separating them. The TCR was taken from a man older than 75 with active or convalescent COVID-19. This chain uses TRBV7-8 with TRBJ1-6, with D possibly TRBD1 on 5 matching bases. The sample comprised peripheral blood. CDR3 loop: CASSRRQFGPGSPLHF. The CDR3 DNA reads TGTGCCAGCAGCCGCAGACAGTTTGGTCCCGGTTCACCCCTCCACTTT.